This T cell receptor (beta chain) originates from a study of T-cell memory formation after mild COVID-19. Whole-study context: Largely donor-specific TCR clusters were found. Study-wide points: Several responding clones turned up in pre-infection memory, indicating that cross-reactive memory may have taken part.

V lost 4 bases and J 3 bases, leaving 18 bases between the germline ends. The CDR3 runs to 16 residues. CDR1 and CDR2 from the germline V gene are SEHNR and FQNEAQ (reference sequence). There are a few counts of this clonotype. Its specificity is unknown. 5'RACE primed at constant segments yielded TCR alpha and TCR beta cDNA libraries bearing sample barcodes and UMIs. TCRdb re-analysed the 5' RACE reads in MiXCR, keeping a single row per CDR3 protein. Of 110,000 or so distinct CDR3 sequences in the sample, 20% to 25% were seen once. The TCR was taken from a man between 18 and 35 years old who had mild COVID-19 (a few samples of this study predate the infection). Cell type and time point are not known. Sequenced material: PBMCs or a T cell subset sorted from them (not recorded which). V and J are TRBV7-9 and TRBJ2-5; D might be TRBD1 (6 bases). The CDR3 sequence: CASSSHRTAGEETQYF. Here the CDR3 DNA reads TGTGCCAGCAGCTCCCACCGGACAGCCGGAGAAGAGACCCAGTACTTC.